This T cell receptor (beta chain) was sequenced during a study of cytomegalovirus exposure and HLA in healthy donors (dated by TCRdb to the late 2010s). For the study in its entirety: In an earlier analysis of 550 to 750 of the donors, under 300 Gb of sequence data and just under 120 million unique TCR beta sequences from 180 million or so T cells were reported. Approximately 310 gigabases of sequencing data and approximately 84 million unique TCR sequences were included in an early release covering about 700 HLA-typed donors. Among the 398 genotyped donors, 75% to 90% belonged to the genetic ancestry cluster associated with self-reported Caucasian donors. The aim of the study was to test whether cataloging public T cell receptors could identify signatures of past pathogen exposure. The study profiled the T cell repertoires of hundreds of subjects by immunosequencing and related them to cytomegalovirus serostatus. A separate validation cohort of roughly 130 different subjects was used in addition to the roughly 670-subject first cohort. To predict cytomegalovirus infection status, the study brought together high-throughput TCR immunosequencing, statistical association of individual TCRs with disease status, and machine learning. In a later analysis, previously published TCR beta repertoires from 670 or so donors were re-analyzed and high-resolution HLA genotyping was added so that TCR occurrence patterns could be studied. Rather than drawing on any new phenotypic data, the later analysis identified candidate immune exposures from TCR beta sequences and the way those sequences occurred across donors. To decide whether each TCR beta V gene segment behaved as functional or pseudogenic, an earlier analysis of fewer than 750 of the donors relied on high-throughput TCR beta sequencing. Donor age, sex, ethnicity and CMV serostatus were collected together with the repertoire data. In a later genetic analysis, genome-wide SNP genotypes for about 65% of the roughly 700 donors were used, and that subset was treated as a discovery cohort. All discovery cohort repertoires had been generated on a single sequencing platform. Both class I and class II loci were covered by HLA typing, at four-digit resolution. The number of typed donors differed by locus: roughly 629-630 for A, B, C, DRB1 and DQB1; approximately 520 for DQA1; 600 to 610 for DPA1; and about 470 for DPB1. A few DR-DQ haplotypes were treated as single units for association and clustering because of strong linkage in the cohort. Across around 400 genotyped donors of the cohort, an average of approximately 240,000 unique TCR beta nucleotide sequences per donor were sequenced, and roughly a sixth of those sequences were non-productive.

Measured from the cysteine to the phenylalanine, the CDR3 is 15 residues long. Only CDR3 DNA is held: 45 bases, read in frame from base 1. Relative to germline, V is missing 1 base and J is missing 1 base, with 3 bases of the junction outside any gene match. Sequences SGHTA (CDR1) and FQGTGA (CDR2) are obtained from the germline V gene. To prepare the library, the immunoSEQ multiplex PCR assay was applied. For the multiplex PCR, a mixture combining 60 forward primers for TCR Vbeta segments and 13 reverse primers for TCR Jbeta segments was used. A multiplex PCR assay on genomic DNA amplified the CDR3 region of rearranged TCR beta genes. The amplified TCR beta libraries were sequenced on the Illumina HiSeq System as 87-base-pair reads. For the original study's pipeline: In a later analysis, tens of millions of unique TCR beta chains were counted across the roughly 670 repertoires, and roughly 10 million of these chains were shared by at least two donors. Raw reads were error-corrected and collapsed into unique sequences with a nearest-neighbor algorithm that merged closely related sequences to remove PCR and sequencing errors. To assign V, D and J gene segments, CDR3 sequences were aligned to IMGT reference sequences. Each retained sequence needed at least a six-nucleotide match to both a V gene segment and a J gene segment. A rearrangement was called productive if the CDR3 had no stop codons and remained in frame with V and J, and every other rearrangement was called non-productive. CDR3 was defined according to IMGT convention as the region running from the second conserved V-encoded cysteine to the conserved J-encoded phenylalanine. Sequences without an unambiguous match to a single V gene segment were excluded from the earlier analysis of 450 to 650 of the donors. An earlier analysis of some 610 of the donors called V segments functional above 56.7% productive rearrangements and segregating when the between-donor standard deviation exceeded 5%. A statistical classification framework was built for diagnosing cytomegalovirus status from the catalog of TCR beta chain sequences. V and J gene assignment, in a later analysis, came from comparing TCR nucleotide sequences with IMGT/GENE-DB human TR gene sequences. In a later analysis, CDR3 sequences and most-parsimonious VDJ recombination scenarios were assigned using the TCRdist pipeline. A later analysis defined each TCR beta chain by its CDR3 amino acid sequence plus V-gene family, and excluded reads lacking a unique V-gene family. A later analysis removed 592 highly shared, low-generation-probability nucleotide sequences to deal with suspected cross-contamination and a sequencing artifact. A later analysis calculated a clonal expansion index for each public chain from normalized within-repertoire ranks of inferred template counts. Generation probabilities in a later analysis came from a VDJ recombination model fitted to out-of-frame rearrangements, and those results were checked against IGoR. In a later analysis, TCR-TCR, TCR-HLA and TCR-CMV co-occurrence was scored with hypergeometric tests, and a repertoire-size bias correction was applied to TCR pairs. A later analysis estimated false discovery rates by permuting HLA or CMV assignments 20 times. In a later analysis, co-occurring TCRs were grouped using DBSCAN, with TCRdist sequence similarity added in when clustering inside HLA-allele-positive subsets. Repertoires with fewer than 30,000 or more than 120,000 public chains, plus five repertoires with anomalous nucleotide sharing, were excluded from co-occurrence clustering. Not all clones reach the TCRdb copy of this immuneACCESS table, which keeps in-frame sequences only. Checked studies attribute under half of the gap to unresolved V genes and leave the rest unexplained. V and J calls plus clone size are reproduced from that table; the DNA served to infer D and trimming. This sample comprises 150,000 to 200,000 clones, less than 90% of them detected only once. Roughly 4% of the sample is held by the ten biggest clonotypes.

Study-wide findings and limitations: Correlated functional status among segregating V segments might be attributable to linkage disequilibrium, but an unknown experimental factor could not be ruled out. The classifier was reported to diagnose cytomegalovirus status with high specificity and sensitivity in both the original cohort and the validation cohort. In vitro tests confirmed that a few of the cytomegalovirus-associated TCR beta chains recognize cytomegalovirus antigens. The study listed 150 to 200 TCR beta chains as associated with cytomegalovirus. In a later analysis, HLA-associated TCR beta chains were found to be more clonally expanded and to have lower generation probabilities than equally common non-associated chains. The sequencing pipeline was judged likely to have produced a cluster of highly shared sequence variants as a technical artifact. Because HLA typing was unavailable for some donors at each locus, only the typed subset was used in association tests. Because counts were too low, seventeen rarely observed V segments, including chromosome 9 orphons, were excluded from the earlier analysis of 587 of the donors. Strong co-occurrence of HLA alleles, especially DR and DQ, made assigning TCR associations to individual alleles difficult. A later analysis found that most CMV-associated TCR beta chains appeared HLA-restricted, with HLA associations seemingly driven largely by CMV exposure. A later genetic analysis reported fewer N-insertions in productive TCRs among donors in an Asian-associated ancestry cluster than the roughly 700-donor mean. Broadly in line with IMGT annotations, most TCR beta V segments showed up in productive rearrangements about 90% or about 30% of the time in an earlier analysis of some 590 of the donors. A later analysis reported that several top co-occurrence clusters appeared linked to parvovirus B19, influenza, CMV and Epstein-Barr virus. The presence/absence analyses assumed that sequencing depth was roughly uniform across donors, and that assumption may not be true. For the cohort, immune exposure information was limited to CMV serostatus. Some IMGT-functional V segments, including TRBV6-2 and TRBV6-3, could not be distinguished by the 87-base-pair reads and were therefore excluded. In a later analysis, the rate of TCR association differed among HLA loci, with DRB1 alleles having the most associated TCRs and HLA-C alleles having the fewest. The authors suggested that the approach could potentially be extended to other disease states and immunological phenotypes. In a later genetic analysis, a missense DCLRE1C variant was associated with V-gene and J-gene trimming of TCR beta chains, and the association was replicated in an independent cohort. A later analysis associated about 18,000 TCR beta sequences with specific HLA alleles at a false discovery rate of 0.05. While some public TCRs were present in many individuals, most TCR sequences turned up only very rarely across donors. In this cohort, only TCR beta chains were sequenced, and detectable features were limited by the absence of alpha or paired-chain data. A further reported finding was that TCR beta sequences accurately predicted the HLA-A and HLA-B alleles for most subjects in the first cohort.

In regard to this clone: Its antigen remains undetermined. No much larger clone is present one base from it, and per-base qualities are unavailable.

The cohort was made up of approximately 670 healthy bone marrow donors. All cohort members were sampled while nominally healthy, although unrecorded immune exposures were likely present. The donor tested CMV seropositive, placing the donor among the 289 seropositive members of the cohort. A peripheral blood sample was provided by each donor, and peripheral blood mononuclear cells were used for TCR beta sequencing. The Qiagen DNeasy Blood Extraction Kit was used to extract genomic DNA from the blood cell samples. The chain was built from TRBV7-3 and TRBJ2-5; 7 junctional bases match TRBD1. The TCR comes from a man aged 50 or older in good health and CMV-seropositive. Input material: PBMCs. The bases are TGTGCCAGCAGCTTAAGGGGGACAGCCCAAGAGACCCAGTACTTC. Its translation is CASSLRGTAQETQYF. Where the CDR3 stops, the reference TRBV7-3 and TRBJ2-5 genes take over; the full variable domain is GAGVSQTPSNKVTEKGKYVELRCDPISGHTALYWYRQSLGQGPEFLIYFQGTGAADDSGLPNDRFFAVRPEGSVSTLKIQRTERGDSAVYLCASSLRGTAQETQYFGPGTRLLVL.